The 18 T cell receptor beta chains below all came from one sample that was sequenced in a study of blood T cell repertoires in COVID-19. Libraries were prepared by immunoSEQ multiplex PCR; TCRdb keeps only in-frame clonotypes and omits some of them. The repertoire holds approximately 430,000 clones, with 80% to 90% as singletons. Input material: peripheral blood. The receptors derive from a woman aged 25 to 45 with active or convalescent COVID-19.

The chain has TRBV19 and TRBJ1-2; 10 bases are a match to TRBD1. Germline V gene sequence: CDR1 LNHDA, CDR2 SQIVND (reference sequence). The CDR3 runs 17 residues. The junction had 10 bases not matched to a gene; V was cut back by 5 bases and J by 1 base. The CDR3 nucleotides read TGTGCCAGTAGTGTTCGCCGGGACAGGGGAATTAACTATGGCTACACCTTC. It specifies CASSVRRDRGINYGYTF.

This clone appeared once. J is TRBJ2-6 and V is TRBV3-1 (or the pseudogene TRBV3-2), with 10 bases fitting TRBD1. V lost 2 bases, J lost 3 bases, and 7 bases stayed unmatched. This CDR3 has 18 residues. From germline, CDR1 is LGHDT and CDR2 YNNKEL (reference sequence). The CDR3 nucleotides are TGTGCCAGCAGCCAACCGGGACAGGGGATGATTGGGGCCAACGTCCTGACTTTC. This encodes CASSQPGQGMIGANVLTF.

The chain joins TRBV6-1 to TRBJ1-1; no reliable D call. The CDR3 spans 15 residues. V was pared by 1 base and J by 3 bases, with 12 bases between. In germline, CDR1 is MNHNS, CDR2 SASEGT. CDR3 sequence: CASSEVGQVHTEAFF. In DNA form, the CDR3 reads TGTGCCAGCAGTGAAGTTGGGCAGGTTCACACTGAAGCTTTCTTT.

In DNA form, the CDR3 reads TGCGCCAGCAGCCTTCACAGTGCGAGCACTGAAGCTTTCTTT. Its protein is CASSLHSASTEAFF. V and J are TRBV4-1 and TRBJ1-1; no definite D call. Deletions cut 4 bases from V and 4 bases from J, with 13 bases between. Germline V gives CDR1 MGHRA, CDR2 YSYEKL. The CDR3 length is 14 residues.

This clone has only one observation. This sample also contains other DNA sequences that code for the same CDR3. The rearrangement links TRBV5-1 to TRBJ1-1; 7 bases map to TRBD1. J lost 0 bases, V lost 0 bases, and 2 bases had no gene match. CDR1 is SGHRS and CDR2 is YFSETQ in the germline V gene. The CDR3 spans 15 residues. Here the CDR3 reads CASSLGQGLNTEAFF. DNA for the CDR3: TGCGCCAGCAGCTTGGGACAGGGATTGAACACTGAAGCTTTCTTT. Combining the CDR3 with reference TRBV5-1 and TRBJ1-1 gives the whole variable domain KAGVTQTPRYLIKTRGQQVTLSCSPISGHRSVSWYQQTPGQGLQFLFEYFSETQRNKGNFPGRFSGRQFSNSRSEMNVSTLELGDSALYLCASSLGQGLNTEAFFGQGTRLTVV.

The gene calls are TRBV6-1 and TRBJ2-7; D is perhaps TRBD1 (6 bases). CDR1 MNHNS and CDR2 SASEGT come from the germline V gene. V shed 1 base and J shed 2 bases, with 9 bases lying between them. This CDR3 spans 14 amino acids. The CDR3 bases are TGTGCCAGCAGTGAAGACAGGGACACCTACGAGCAGTACTTC. Translating gives CASSEDRDTYEQYF.

The gene calls are TRBV24-1 and TRBJ1-5; the D is unclear. This CDR3 has 17 residues. CDR1 is KGHDR, CDR2 SFDVKD, per germline. V was trimmed by 2 bases and J by 0 bases, leaving 13 bases between them. CDR3 sequence: CATSDSLHLASNQPQHF. CDR3 nucleotide sequence: TGTGCCACCAGTGATTCCCTCCATTTAGCTAGCAATCAGCCCCAGCATTTT.

This clone has more than one count but fewer than ten. Because the CDR3's place on the DNA is in doubt, the DNA is left out and the CDR3 is given as listed by TCRdb. The chain links TRBV13 to TRBJ2-2; the table's D call, TRBD2, has no DNA check behind it. Germline V lookup: CDR1 PRHDT, CDR2 FYEKMQ (reference sequence). The CDR3 comprises 19 residues, both ends counted. The CDR3 sequence is CASSPGLAGGPRRAGELFF.

The V call is TRBV4-1, the J call TRBJ1-2, with D possibly matching TRBD1 (5 bases). CDR3 length: 16 amino acids. With 0 bases removed from V and 6 bases from J, the gap between germline ends came to 17 bases. From germline, CDR1 is MGHRA and CDR2 YSYEKL. The CDR3 region has the DNA TGCGCCAGCAGCCAAGATCAGGGTTCGATATTCGATGGCTACACCTTC. This gives the protein CASSQDQGSIFDGYTF.

This clone has a single count. J is TRBJ1-1 and V is TRBV30; TRBD1 is a possible D gene (6 bases). V was trimmed by 5 bases and J by 1 base, leaving 11 bases between them. This CDR3 has 13 amino acids. The V gene's germline CDR1 is GTSNPN and CDR2 SVGIG (reference sequence). CDR3 region: CAWDRTANTEAFF. Here the CDR3 DNA reads TGTGCCTGGGATCGGACAGCGAACACTGAAGCTTTCTTT.

The chain carries TRBV6-2 or TRBV6-3 and TRBJ1-4, with 7 bases matching TRBD1. Trimming took 5 bases from V and 7 from J; bases not matched to a gene: 10. Germline V CDR1 and CDR2: MNHEY, SVGEGT. CDR3 length: 15 residues. CDR3 region: CASSRSLGGGEKLFF. DNA of the CDR3: TGTGCCAGCAGTAGATCTTTAGGGGGCGGTGAAAAACTGTTTTTT.

The chain carries TRBV11-2 and TRBJ2-7; a possible D gene is TRBD1 (6 bases). V lost 5 bases and J 2 bases, leaving 19 bases between the germline ends. Germline V gene data show CDR1 as SGHAT and CDR2 as FQNNGV. The CDR3 consists of 16 residues. CDR3 loop: CASSPYRVGLAYEQYF. CDR3 coding DNA: TGTGCCAGCAGCCCCTACAGGGTCGGTTTGGCCTACGAGCAGTACTTC.

This chain joins TRBV3-1 (or the pseudogene TRBV3-2) and TRBJ1-1; maybe TRBD1 (6 bases). The CDR3 runs 16 residues. In germline, CDR1 is LGHDT, CDR2 YNNKEL (reference sequence). The V and J ends lost 1 base and 1 base respectively, with 13 bases between them. The CDR3 loop is CASSQVGDIRNTEAFF. The CDR3 bases are TGTGCCAGCAGCCAAGTGGGGGACATTAGGAACACTGAAGCTTTCTTT.

This chain links TRBV21-1 with TRBJ1-1; the D call of TRBD1 is as the table states it, not checked on the DNA. TRBV21-1 constitutes a pseudogene. This CDR3 spans 17 amino acids. For the CDR3, the DNA is TGTGCCAGCAGCAATCGGACAGGGGACCACGTGAACACTGAAGCTTTCTTT. It codes for CASSNRTGDHVNTEAFF.

This sequence joins TRBV27 and TRBJ2-2, with TRBD1 matching over 11 bases. Germline V gene lookup returns CDR1 MNHEY and CDR2 SMNVEV (reference sequence). CDR3 length equals 16 residues. J gave up 3 bases and V 4 bases, and 4 bases lay outside the gene matches. Here the CDR3 DNA reads TGTGCCAGCAGTTATGGGACAGGGGGGGACACCGGGGAGCTGTTTTTT. Protein sequence: CASSYGTGGDTGELFF.

The genes are TRBV3-1 (or the pseudogene TRBV3-2) and TRBJ2-5, with a weak D call TRBD1 (6 bases). Germline lookup yields CDR1 LGHDT and CDR2 YNNKEL (reference sequence). The CDR3 spans 15 residues. Deletions cut 6 bases from V and 4 bases from J, with 18 bases between. CDR3 nucleotides: TGTGCCAGCAGTCAGACCGGGACAAAGATAGAGACCCAGTACTTC. Encoded protein: CASSQTGTKIETQYF.

This rearrangement joins TRBV13 to TRBJ2-7, with TRBD1 matching 10 bases. Germline CDR1 is PRHDT and CDR2 is FYEKMQ (reference sequence). V was clipped by 5 bases and J by 3 bases; unmatched bases: 7. This CDR3 has 15 residues. This CDR3 is CASSPLGQGDYEQYF. The CDR3 region has the DNA TGTGCCAGCAGCCCTCTAGGACAGGGGGACTACGAGCAGTACTTC.

The chain is built from TRBV2 and TRBJ1-1, with no clear D. The CDR3 is 11 amino acids. Germline V gene lookup returns CDR1 SNHLY and CDR2 FYNNEI. Trimming took off 4 bases at V and 3 bases at J, with 3 bases between the two ends. CDR3 sequence: CASSVDTEAFF. The CDR3, as DNA: TGTGCCAGCAGTGTCGACACTGAAGCTTTCTTT. Drawing the rest from reference TRBV2 and TRBJ1-1, the complete variable domain is EPEVTQTPSHQVTQMGQEVILRCVPISNHLYFYWYRQILGQKVEFLVSFYNNEISEKSEIFDDQFSVERPDGSNFTLKIRSTKLEDSAMYFCASSVDTEAFFGQGTRLTVV.